These T cell receptor beta chains were read from a single sample in a study of T cell repertoires in cytomegalovirus infection. TCRdb processed the reads anew with MiXCR; each CDR3 protein has one entry. The table records fewer than 250,000 distinct CDR3 sequences, roughly 20% of them present only once. Source material: CD8+ T cells from PBMCs. Receptor source: a human donor in good health (CMV status not recorded). Some clones in this sample may be carry-over from other donors' samples. The conserved cysteine and the conserved F or W are not part of the CDR3 here. D genes are given only for firm matches.

j_call cdr3_length v_call d_call cdr3_aa
TRBJ2-7 10 TRBV7-9 TRBD1 ASSPGTGEQY
TRBJ1-6 14 TRBV12-3/TRBV12-4 - ASSLGGPSGNSPLH
TRBJ1-1 11 TRBV7-2 - ASRTEMNTEAF
TRBJ1-2 12 TRBV7-6 - ASSSQGVNYGYT
TRBJ2-7 13 TRBV6-2/TRBV6-3 TRBD2 ASSLGLGGIYEQY
TRBJ2-5 16 TRBV20-1 - SARDETGFTWDQETQY
TRBJ2-5 14 TRBV11-2 TRBD2 ASSYPKRGGLETQY
TRBJ2-1 11 TRBV12-3/TRBV12-4 TRBD2 ASSPTSDNEQF
TRBJ1-2 12 TRBV12-3/TRBV12-4 - ASSLSGGYDGYT
TRBJ2-3 13 TRBV7-3 TRBD2 ASSSGLAATDTQY
TRBJ1-1 11 TRBV20-1 TRBD1 SARGQDYTEAF
TRBJ1-1 9 TRBV20-1 - SAFWDTEAF
TRBJ2-5 11 TRBV6-5 - ASSYGLKETQY
TRBJ1-2 13 TRBV7-2 - ASSRTGTAIYGYT